This T cell receptor (beta chain) came from a study of cytomegalovirus exposure and HLA in healthy donors. At the level of the study: Findings of an earlier analysis included about 120 million unique TCR beta sequences from some 200 million T cells. The Caucasian-associated ancestry cluster held less than 85% of 300 to 450 genotyped donors.

Overall study findings and caveats: It was fewer than 200 TCR beta chains that were listed as cytomegalovirus-associated. 87-base-pair reads could not separate some V segments, including TRBV6-2 and TRBV6-3.

The germline V gene has CDR1 SGHVS and CDR2 FNYEAQ. This CDR3 is built from 14 residues. Losses at the gene ends were 4 bases for V and 6 bases for J; bases not matched to a gene: 5. Of note for this clone: Its antigen is unknown.

Primers: 60 Vbeta forward and 13 Jbeta reverse. Method: immunoSEQ multiplex PCR; TCRdb's copy keeps in-frame clones and lacks some. Of some 150,000 clones detected, about 82% appear once; the ten largest clones hold roughly 4%. The chain is built from TRBV7-6 and TRBJ1-2; 10 bases fit TRBD1. This TCR derives from a woman between 40 and 55 years old in good health and CMV-seropositive. The sequenced material came from PBMCs. CDR3 DNA sequence: TGTGCCAGCAGCTCTGTGGACAGGGGGGATGGCTACACCTTC. This gives the protein CASSSVDRGDGYTF.